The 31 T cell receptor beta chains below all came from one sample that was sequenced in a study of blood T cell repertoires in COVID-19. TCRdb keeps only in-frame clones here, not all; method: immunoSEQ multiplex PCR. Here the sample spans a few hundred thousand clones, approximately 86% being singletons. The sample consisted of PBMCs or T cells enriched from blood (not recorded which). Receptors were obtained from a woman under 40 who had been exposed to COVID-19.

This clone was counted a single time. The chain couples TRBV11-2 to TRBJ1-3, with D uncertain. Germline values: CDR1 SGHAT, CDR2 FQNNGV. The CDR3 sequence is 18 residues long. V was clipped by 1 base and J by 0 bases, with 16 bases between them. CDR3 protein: CASSLAVAGGRSGNTIYF. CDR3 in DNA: TGTGCCAGCAGCTTAGCCGTCGCGGGAGGGCGCTCTGGAAACACCATATATTTT.

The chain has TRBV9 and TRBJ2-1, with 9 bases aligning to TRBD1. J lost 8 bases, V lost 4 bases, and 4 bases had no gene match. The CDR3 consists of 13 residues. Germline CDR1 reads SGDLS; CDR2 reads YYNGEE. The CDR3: CASSPRQGDEQFF. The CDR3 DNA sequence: TGTGCCAGCAGCCCAAGACAGGGGGATGAGCAGTTCTTC.

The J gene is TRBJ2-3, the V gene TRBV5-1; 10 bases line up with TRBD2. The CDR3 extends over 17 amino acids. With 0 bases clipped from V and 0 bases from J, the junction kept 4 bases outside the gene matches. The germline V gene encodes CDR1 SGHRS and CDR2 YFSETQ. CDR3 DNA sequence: TGCGCCAGCAGCTTGGCCGGACTAGCGGTTAGCACAGATACGCAGTATTTT. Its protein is CASSLAGLAVSTDTQYF. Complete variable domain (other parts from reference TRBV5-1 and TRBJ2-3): KAGVTQTPRYLIKTRGQQVTLSCSPISGHRSVSWYQQTPGQGLQFLFEYFSETQRNKGNFPGRFSGRQFSNSRSEMNVSTLELGDSALYLCASSLAGLAVSTDTQYFGPGTRLTVL.

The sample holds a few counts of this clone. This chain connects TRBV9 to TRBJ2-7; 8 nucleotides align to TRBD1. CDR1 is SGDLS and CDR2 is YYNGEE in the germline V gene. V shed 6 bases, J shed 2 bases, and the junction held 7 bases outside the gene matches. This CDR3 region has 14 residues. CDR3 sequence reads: CASIIWDRTYEQYF. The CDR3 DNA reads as TGTGCCAGCATTATCTGGGACAGGACCTACGAGCAGTACTTC.

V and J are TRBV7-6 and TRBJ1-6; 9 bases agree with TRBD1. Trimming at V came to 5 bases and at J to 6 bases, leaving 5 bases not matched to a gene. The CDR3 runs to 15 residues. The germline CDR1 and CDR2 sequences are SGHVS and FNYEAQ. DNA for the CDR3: TGTGCCAGCAGCACGGGACAGGGACTTAATTCACCCCTCCACTTT. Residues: CASSTGQGLNSPLHF.

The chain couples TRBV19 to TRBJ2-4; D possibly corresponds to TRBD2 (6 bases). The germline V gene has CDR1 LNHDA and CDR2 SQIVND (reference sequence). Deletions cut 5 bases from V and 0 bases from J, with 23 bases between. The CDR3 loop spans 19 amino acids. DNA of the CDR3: TGTGCCAGTAGTGCGCGGGGCTCAGGAGGGGACCTAGCCAAAAACATTCAGTACTTC. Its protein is CASSARGSGGDLAKNIQYF.

The CDR3 DNA follows: TGTGCCACCCGGTTGGCGGGGGGGCCGTACGAGCAGTACTTC. Protein: CATRLAGGPYEQYF. V usage is TRBV27 and J usage is TRBJ2-7; 9 bases match TRBD2. The junction had 11 bases not matched to a gene; V was cut back by 10 bases and J by 4 bases. Looked up from germline, CDR1 is MNHEY and CDR2 is SMNVEV (reference sequence). The CDR3 consists of 14 residues.

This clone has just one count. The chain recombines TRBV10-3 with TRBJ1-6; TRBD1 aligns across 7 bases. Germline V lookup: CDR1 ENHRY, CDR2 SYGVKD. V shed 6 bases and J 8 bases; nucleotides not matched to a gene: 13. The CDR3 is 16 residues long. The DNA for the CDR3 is TGTGCCATCAGCCCTGGACAGGTTGTATATGATTCACCCCTCCACTTT. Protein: CAISPGQVVYDSPLHF.

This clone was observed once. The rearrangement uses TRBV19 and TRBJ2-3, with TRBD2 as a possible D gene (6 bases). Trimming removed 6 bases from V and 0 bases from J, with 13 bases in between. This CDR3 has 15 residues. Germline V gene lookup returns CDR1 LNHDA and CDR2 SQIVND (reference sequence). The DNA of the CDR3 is TGTGCCAGTAGGGCAATAGCGGATAGCACAGATACGCAGTATTTT. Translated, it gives CASRAIADSTDTQYF.

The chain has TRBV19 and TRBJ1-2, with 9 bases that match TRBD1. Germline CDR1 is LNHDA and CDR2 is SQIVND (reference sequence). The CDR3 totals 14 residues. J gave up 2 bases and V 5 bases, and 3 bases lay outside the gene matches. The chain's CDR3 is CASSPTGGNYGYTF. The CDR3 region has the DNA TGTGCCAGTAGTCCCACAGGGGGCAACTATGGCTACACCTTC.

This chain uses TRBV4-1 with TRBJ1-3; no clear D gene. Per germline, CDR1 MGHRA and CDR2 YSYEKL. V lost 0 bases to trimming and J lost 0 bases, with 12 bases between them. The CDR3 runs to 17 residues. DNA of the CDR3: TGCGCCAGCAGCCAAGATCACGAGGGCTCCTCTGGAAACACCATATATTTT. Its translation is CASSQDHEGSSGNTIYF.

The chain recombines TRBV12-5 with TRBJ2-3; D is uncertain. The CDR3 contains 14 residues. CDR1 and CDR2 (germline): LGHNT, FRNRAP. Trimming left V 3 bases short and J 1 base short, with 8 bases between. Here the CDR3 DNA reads TGTGCTAGTGGTTTTCCTGCGGGCACAGATACGCAGTATTTT. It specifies CASGFPAGTDTQYF. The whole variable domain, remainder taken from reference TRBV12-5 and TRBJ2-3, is DARVTQTPRHKVTEMGQEVTMRCQPILGHNTVFWYRQTMMQGLELLAYFRNRAPLDDSGMPKDRFSAEMPDATLATLKIQPSEPRDSAVYFCASGFPAGTDTQYFGPGTRLTVL.

CDR3 in amino acids: CASSEGQIYGYTF. The CDR3 nucleotides read TGTGCCAGCAGTGAGGGACAGATTTATGGCTACACCTTC. This chain connects TRBV2 to TRBJ1-2; 7 nucleotides line up with TRBD1. Germline loops: CDR1 SNHLY, CDR2 FYNNEI. The CDR3 runs 13 residues. Germline trimming cut 3 bases from V and 5 bases from J; bases unmatched to any gene: 3.

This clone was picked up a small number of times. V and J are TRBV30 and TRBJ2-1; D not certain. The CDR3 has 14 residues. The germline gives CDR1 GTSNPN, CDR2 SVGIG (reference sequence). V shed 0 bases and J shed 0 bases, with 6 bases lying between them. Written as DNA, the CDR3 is TGTGCCTGGAGTGTCCTGAGCTCCTACAATGAGCAGTTCTTC. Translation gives CAWSVLSSYNEQFF.

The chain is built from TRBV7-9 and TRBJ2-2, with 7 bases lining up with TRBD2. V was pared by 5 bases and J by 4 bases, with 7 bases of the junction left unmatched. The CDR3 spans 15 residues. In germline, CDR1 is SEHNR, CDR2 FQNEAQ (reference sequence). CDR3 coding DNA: TGTGCCAGCAGCCCCGGCAGGGAGGGCACCGGGGAGCTGTTTTTT. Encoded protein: CASSPGREGTGELFF.

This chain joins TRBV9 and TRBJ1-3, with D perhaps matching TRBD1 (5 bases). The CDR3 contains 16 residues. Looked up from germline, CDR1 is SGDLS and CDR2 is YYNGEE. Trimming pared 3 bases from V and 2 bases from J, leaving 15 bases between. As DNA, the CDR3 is TGTGCCAGCAGCGCAGGACCAGGGCAACCTGGAAACACCATATATTTT. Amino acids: CASSAGPGQPGNTIYF.

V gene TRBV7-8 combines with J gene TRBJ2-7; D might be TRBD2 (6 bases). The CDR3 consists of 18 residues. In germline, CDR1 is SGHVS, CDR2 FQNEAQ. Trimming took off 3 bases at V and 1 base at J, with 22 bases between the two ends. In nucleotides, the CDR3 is TGTGCCAGCAGCTTGAGACTAGTAGGCTCGGTGATGTCCTACGAGCAGTACTTC. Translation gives CASSLRLVGSVMSYEQYF.

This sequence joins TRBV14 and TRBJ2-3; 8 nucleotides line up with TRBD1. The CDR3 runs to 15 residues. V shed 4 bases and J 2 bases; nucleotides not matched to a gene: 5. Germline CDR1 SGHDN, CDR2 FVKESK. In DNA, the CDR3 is TGTGCCAGCAGCCCCTGGACAGGGATCACAGATACGCAGTATTTT. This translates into CASSPWTGITDTQYF. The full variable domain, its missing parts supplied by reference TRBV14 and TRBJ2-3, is EAGVTQFPSHSVIEKGQTVTLRCDPISGHDNLYWYRRVMGKEIKFLLHFVKESKQDESGMPNNRFLAERTGGTYSTLKVQPAELEDSGVYFCASSPWTGITDTQYFGPGTRLTVL.

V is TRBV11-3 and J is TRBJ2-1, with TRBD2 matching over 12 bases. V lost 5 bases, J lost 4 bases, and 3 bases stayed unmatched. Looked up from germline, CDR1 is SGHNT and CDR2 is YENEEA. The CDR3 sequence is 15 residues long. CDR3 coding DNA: TGTGCCAGCAGCCTAGCGGGGGGGCGATACAATGAGCAGTTCTTC. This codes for CASSLAGGRYNEQFF.

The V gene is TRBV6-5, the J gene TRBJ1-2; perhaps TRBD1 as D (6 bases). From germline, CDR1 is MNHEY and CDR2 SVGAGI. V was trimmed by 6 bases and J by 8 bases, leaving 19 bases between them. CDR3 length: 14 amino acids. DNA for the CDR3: TGTGCCAGCAGCTTACAGGGATCCGCGGGCGGCTACACCTTC. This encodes CASSLQGSAGGYTF.

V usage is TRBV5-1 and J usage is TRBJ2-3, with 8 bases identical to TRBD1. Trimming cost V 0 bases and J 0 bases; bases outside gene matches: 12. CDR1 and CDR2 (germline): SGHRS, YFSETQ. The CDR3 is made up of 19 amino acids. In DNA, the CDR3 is TGCGCCAGCAGCTTGGCCGTTGAGACAGGGGATTTTAGCACAGATACGCAGTATTTT. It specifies CASSLAVETGDFSTDTQYF.

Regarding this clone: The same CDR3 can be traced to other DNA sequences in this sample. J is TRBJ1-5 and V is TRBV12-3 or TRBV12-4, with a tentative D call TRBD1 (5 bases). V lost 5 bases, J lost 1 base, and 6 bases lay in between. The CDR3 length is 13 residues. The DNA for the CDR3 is TGTGCCAGCAGTCGACAGAGCAATCAGCCCCAGCATTTT. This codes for CASSRQSNQPQHF.

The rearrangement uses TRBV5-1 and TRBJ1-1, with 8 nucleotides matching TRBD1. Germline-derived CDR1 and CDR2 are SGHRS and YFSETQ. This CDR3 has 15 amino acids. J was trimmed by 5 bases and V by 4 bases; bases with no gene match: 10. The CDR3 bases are TGCGCCAGCAGCCGGTCCCAGGGGGCATATACTGAAGCTTTCTTT. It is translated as CASSRSQGAYTEAFF.

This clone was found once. In DNA, the CDR3 is TGTGCCAGCAGTGGGGGCTTGGGCAGCGTGGGCCATTCCTATGGCTACACCTTC. Amino acid sequence: CASSGGLGSVGHSYGYTF. V gene TRBV6-1 combines with J gene TRBJ1-2, with D perhaps matching TRBD1 (5 bases). V was trimmed by 4 bases and J by 4 bases, leaving 25 bases between them. CDR1 is MNHNS and CDR2 is SASEGT in the germline V gene. This CDR3 is built from 18 residues.

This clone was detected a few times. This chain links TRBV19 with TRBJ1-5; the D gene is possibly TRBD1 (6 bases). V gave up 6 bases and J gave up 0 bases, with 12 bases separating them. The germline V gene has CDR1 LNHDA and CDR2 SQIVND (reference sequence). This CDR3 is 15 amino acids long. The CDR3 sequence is CASRIRGYSNQPQHF. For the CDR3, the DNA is TGTGCCAGTAGGATCAGGGGTTATAGCAATCAGCCCCAGCATTTT.

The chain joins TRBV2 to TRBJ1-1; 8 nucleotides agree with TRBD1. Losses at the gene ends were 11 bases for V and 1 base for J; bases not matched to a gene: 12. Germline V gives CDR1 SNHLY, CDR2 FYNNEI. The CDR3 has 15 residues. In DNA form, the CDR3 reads TGTGCCTCTCGGGATTCAACAGGGGGGAACACTGAAGCTTTCTTT. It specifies CASRDSTGGNTEAFF.

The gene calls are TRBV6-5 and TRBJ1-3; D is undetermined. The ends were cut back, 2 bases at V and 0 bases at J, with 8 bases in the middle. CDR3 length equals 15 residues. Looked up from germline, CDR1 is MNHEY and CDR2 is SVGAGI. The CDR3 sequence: CASSYDSSSGNTIYF. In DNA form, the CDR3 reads TGTGCCAGCAGTTACGACTCGAGCTCTGGAAACACCATATATTTT.

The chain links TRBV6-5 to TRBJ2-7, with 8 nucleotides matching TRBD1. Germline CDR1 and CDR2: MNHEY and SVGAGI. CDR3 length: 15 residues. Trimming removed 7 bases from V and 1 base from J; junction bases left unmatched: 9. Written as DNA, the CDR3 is TGTGCCAGCAACCCGACCGGGACAGGTTCCTACGAGCAGTACTTC. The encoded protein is CASNPTGTGSYEQYF.

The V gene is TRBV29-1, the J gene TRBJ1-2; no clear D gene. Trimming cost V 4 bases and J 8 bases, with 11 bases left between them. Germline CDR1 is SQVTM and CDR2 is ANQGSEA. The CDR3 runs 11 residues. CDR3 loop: CSVGLSWGYTF. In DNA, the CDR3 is TGCAGCGTTGGACTTAGCTGGGGCTACACCTTC.

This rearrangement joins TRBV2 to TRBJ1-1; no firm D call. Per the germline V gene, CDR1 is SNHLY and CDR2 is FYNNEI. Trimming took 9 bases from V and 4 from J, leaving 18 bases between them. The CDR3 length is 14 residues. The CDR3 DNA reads TGTGCCAGTGCCCGGGGAAAACCTGCCACTGAAGCTTTCTTT. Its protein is CASARGKPATEAFF. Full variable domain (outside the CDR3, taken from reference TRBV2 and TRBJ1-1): EPEVTQTPSHQVTQMGQEVILRCVPISNHLYFYWYRQILGQKVEFLVSFYNNEISEKSEIFDDQFSVERPDGSNFTLKIRSTKLEDSAMYFCASARGKPATEAFFGQGTRLTVV.

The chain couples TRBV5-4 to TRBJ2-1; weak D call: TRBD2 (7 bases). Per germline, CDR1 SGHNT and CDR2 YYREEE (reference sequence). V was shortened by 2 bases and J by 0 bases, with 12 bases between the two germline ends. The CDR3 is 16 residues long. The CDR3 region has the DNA TGTGCCAGCAGCTTAGGGGGGGTCAGCTCCTACAATGAGCAGTTCTTC. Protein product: CASSLGGVSSYNEQFF.